The T cell receptor (beta chain) under discussion was sequenced for a study of T cell responses to AZD1222 COVID-19 vaccine. Study-wide context: Second-dose timings of about 4 or about 12 weeks were pooled. Study conclusions and caveats: There were mostly white British donors and more females than males, and clonal diversity was possibly underestimated.

Profiling relied on immunoSEQ multiplex PCR, and the TCRdb table lists in-frame clones only, not all of them. The data contain roughly 28,000 clones, about 89% of them singletons. Concerning this clone: Its antigen is not identified.

The sample was peripheral blood, taken on day 0 of AZD1222 vaccination. The clonotype comes from an adult in good health.

CDR3 DNA sequence: TGTGCCAGCAGTTTAACGTCTTGGGGGCAATACGAGCAGTACTTC. Its translation is CASSLTSWGQYEQYF. This chain joins TRBV28 and TRBJ2-7; D might be TRBD1 (6 bases). CDR1 is MDHEN and CDR2 is SYDVKM in the germline V gene. The V end lost 2 bases, the J end lost 4 bases, and 15 bases lay between the germline ends. The CDR3 loop spans 15 amino acids.